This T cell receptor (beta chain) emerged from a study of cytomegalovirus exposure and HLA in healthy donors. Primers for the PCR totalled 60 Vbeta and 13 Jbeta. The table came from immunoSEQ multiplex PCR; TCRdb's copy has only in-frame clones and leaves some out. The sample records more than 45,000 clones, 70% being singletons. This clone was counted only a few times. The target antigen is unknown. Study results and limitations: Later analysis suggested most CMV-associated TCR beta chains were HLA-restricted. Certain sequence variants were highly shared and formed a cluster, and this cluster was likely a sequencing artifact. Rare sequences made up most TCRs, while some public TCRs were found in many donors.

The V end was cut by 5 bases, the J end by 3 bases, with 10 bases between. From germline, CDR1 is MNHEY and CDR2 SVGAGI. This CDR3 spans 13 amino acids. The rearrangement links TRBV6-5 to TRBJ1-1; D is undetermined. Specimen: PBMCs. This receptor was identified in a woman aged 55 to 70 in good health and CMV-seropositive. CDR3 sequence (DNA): TGTGCCAGCAGTCTTGGGCCAGACACTGAAGCTTTCTTT. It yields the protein CASSLGPDTEAFF.